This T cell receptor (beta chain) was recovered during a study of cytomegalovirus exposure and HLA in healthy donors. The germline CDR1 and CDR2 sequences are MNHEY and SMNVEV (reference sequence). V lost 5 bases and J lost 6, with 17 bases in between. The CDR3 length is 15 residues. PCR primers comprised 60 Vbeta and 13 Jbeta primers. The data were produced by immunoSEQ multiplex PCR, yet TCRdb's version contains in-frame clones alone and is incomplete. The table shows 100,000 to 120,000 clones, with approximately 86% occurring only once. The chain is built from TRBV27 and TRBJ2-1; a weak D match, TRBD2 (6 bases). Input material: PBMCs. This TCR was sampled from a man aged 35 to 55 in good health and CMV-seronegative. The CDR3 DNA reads TGTGCCAGCAGTGTGACTAGAGGTCTGGGCAATGAGCAGTTCTTC. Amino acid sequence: CASSVTRGLGNEQFF.